The sequence of this TCR beta chain was determined in a study of regulatory T cells in long-lasting Graves disease. Study-level points and caveats: Peripheral blood, not thyroid tissue, was the sole material studied.

Investigators prepared the TCR beta libraries by applying iRepertoire HTBI primers and Arm-PCR of CDR3 regions. Each CDR3 protein gets one entry after TCRdb re-called the multiplex PCR reads with MiXCR. The sample consists of about half a million distinct CDR3 sequences, 12% of them appearing once. Details on this clonotype: Its antigen remains unknown.

Sample time point: newly diagnosed GD, antithyroid drugs for less than 3 months. The TCR library used RNA extracted from PBMCs. This same sample was also part of a study on T cells in Graves' hyperthyroidism and ophthalmopathy. That source notes: Criteria for exclusion of patients were uncontrolled infection, other autoimmune disease, pregnancy or lactation. Diagnoses were established using clinical symptoms, serum thyroxine and TRAb, thyroid ultrasound and orbital computed tomography.

The source of this sequence is a woman aged 25 to 39 with Graves disease. The specimen comprised peripheral blood mononuclear cells (PBMCs), sampled at new diagnosis, from a patient treated with antithyroid drugs.

The CDR3 DNA is TGTGCCAGCAGCCAAGATGGGGGGGCGGTAAACATTCAGTACTTC. It yields the protein CASSQDGGAVNIQYF. The rearrangement joins TRBV4-2 to TRBJ2-4, with D perhaps matching TRBD2 (7 bases). The CDR3 has 15 amino acids. The germline CDR1 and CDR2 sequences are LGHNA and YNFKEQ. Trimming cost V 0 bases and J 6 bases, with 12 bases left between them.